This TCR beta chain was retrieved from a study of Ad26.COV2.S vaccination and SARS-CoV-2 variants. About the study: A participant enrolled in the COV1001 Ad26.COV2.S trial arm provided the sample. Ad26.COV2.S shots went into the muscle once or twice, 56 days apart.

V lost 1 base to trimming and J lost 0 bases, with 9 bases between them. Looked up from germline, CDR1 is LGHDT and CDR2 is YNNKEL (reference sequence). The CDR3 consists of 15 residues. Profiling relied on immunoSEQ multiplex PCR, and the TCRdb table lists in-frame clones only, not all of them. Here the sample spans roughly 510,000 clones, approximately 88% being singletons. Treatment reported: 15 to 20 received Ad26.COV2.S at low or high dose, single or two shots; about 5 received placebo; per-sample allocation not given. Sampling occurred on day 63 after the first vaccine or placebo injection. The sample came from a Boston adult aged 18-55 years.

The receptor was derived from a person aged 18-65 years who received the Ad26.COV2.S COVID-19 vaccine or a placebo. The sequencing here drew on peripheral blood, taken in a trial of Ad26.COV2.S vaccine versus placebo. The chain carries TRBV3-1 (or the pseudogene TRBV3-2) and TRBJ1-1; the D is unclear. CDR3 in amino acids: CASSQGGRMNTEAFF. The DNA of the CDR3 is TGTGCCAGCAGCCAAGGGGGAAGAATGAACACTGAAGCTTTCTTT.